What follows are 9 T cell receptor beta chains derived from one specimen sequenced in a study. Using its own MiXCR run on the RT-PCR reads, TCRdb lists one record per CDR3 protein. The sample includes hundreds of thousands of distinct CDR3 sequences, 11% to 15% of them seen just once. The sample consisted of memory CD4+ T cells from blood. Receptors were obtained from a female donor in good health, serving as a healthy control.

This clonotype came up a few times. CDR3 nucleotide sequence: TGCAGTGCTAGCCCCGGGACAGGGGCCTACAATGAGCAGTTCTTC. It translates to CSASPGTGAYNEQFF. V usage is TRBV20-1 and J usage is TRBJ2-1; 10 nucleotides align to TRBD1. The germline gives CDR1 DFQATT, CDR2 SNEGSKA (reference sequence). The CDR3 sequence is 15 residues long. The trim removed 3 bases at V and 2 bases at J, leaving 4 bases unmatched.

This clonotype was detected only a few times. This chain connects TRBV6-5 to TRBJ2-6; D might be TRBD2 (5 bases). V was cut by 8 bases and J by 0 bases, with 20 bases left in between. The CDR3 covers 18 residues. CDR1 and CDR2 from the germline V gene are MNHEY and SVGAGI. The CDR3, as DNA: TGTGCCAGCTCCCAGCTCTCCCCGGGGTTCTCTGGGGCCAACGTCCTGACTTTC. Encoded protein: CASSQLSPGFSGANVLTF.

This clonotype came up many times. The chain links TRBV15 to TRBJ2-1; TRBD2 aligns across 11 bases. Unmatched junction bases numbered 4, after V lost 2 bases and J lost 4 bases. The CDR3 sequence is 16 residues long. Germline loops: CDR1 LNHNV, CDR2 YYDKDF (reference sequence). In DNA, the CDR3 is TGTGCCACCAGCAGACCGACTAGCGGGAAATACAATGAGCAGTTCTTC. Its translation is CATSRPTSGKYNEQFF.

This clonotype has more than one count but fewer than ten. V gene TRBV20-1 combines with J gene TRBJ2-7; D call uncertain. The ends were cut back, 7 bases at V and 2 bases at J, with 9 bases in the middle. CDR1 is DFQATT, CDR2 SNEGSKA, per germline (reference sequence). The CDR3 length is 11 residues. CDR3 residues: CSGGSPYEQYF. The DNA of the CDR3 is TGCAGTGGTGGCAGTCCCTACGAGCAGTACTTC.

This clonotype was counted at least ten times. This chain uses TRBV12-3 or TRBV12-4 with TRBJ2-1, with D tentatively TRBD2 (7 bases). V was clipped by 5 bases and J by 5 bases, with 19 bases between them. CDR3 length: 16 residues. The CDR3 protein is CASSPEVGGHHNEQFF. The CDR3 nucleotides are TGTGCCAGCAGTCCAGAGGTCGGGGGGCACCACAATGAGCAGTTCTTC.

This clonotype showed up many times. The chain couples TRBV10-2 to TRBJ1-2; the D gene is possibly TRBD1 (5 bases). Germline V gene data show CDR1 as WSHSY and CDR2 as SAAADI. This CDR3 comprises 14 residues. The V end was cut by 6 bases, the J end by 4 bases, with 15 bases between. The CDR3: CASSRVGETYGYTF. The CDR3 DNA sequence: TGCGCCAGCAGCCGGGTGGGGGAGACCTATGGCTACACCTTC.

Comments on this clonotype: The junction departs from the called germline gene at one end, perhaps through a read error. The chain uses TRBV9 and TRBJ2-4, with 7 nucleotides matching TRBD2. Per the germline V gene, CDR1 is SGDLS and CDR2 is YYNGEE. The CDR3 length is 13 residues. This chain's CDR3 is CASSVESRDYLVF. In nucleotides, the CDR3 is TGTGCCAGCAGCGTAGAGAGTAGGGACTACCTGGTCTTC.

The rearrangement links TRBV20-1 to TRBJ2-1; 9 bases align to TRBD1. V gave up 5 bases and J gave up 3 bases; unmatched junction bases: 11. The CDR3 has 16 residues. CDR1 is DFQATT, CDR2 SNEGSKA, per germline (reference sequence). The CDR3 DNA sequence: TGCAGTGCTTCCGCTTTCCGGGACAGGGACTACAATGAGCAGTTCTTC. It yields the protein CSASAFRDRDYNEQFF.

CDR3 amino acids: CATTPGGGPTGELFF. The CDR3 DNA reads as TGTGCCACCACTCCAGGGGGGGGGCCCACCGGGGAGCTGTTTTTT. The V call is TRBV12-3 or TRBV12-4, the J call TRBJ2-2; D is possibly TRBD1 or TRBD2 (7 bases each). The CDR3 is 15 amino acids. Between the trimmed V and J ends, which lost 10 bases and 4 bases, there was a span of 19 bases.